This TCR beta chain was sequenced in a study of blood T cells in healthy people across ages. Primers used in a second PCR of about 7 to 12 cycles were a sample-barcoded 5' primer and a J-beta primer mix. Using its own MiXCR run on the 5' RACE reads, TCRdb lists one record per CDR3 protein. Found here are around 1,500,000 distinct CDR3 sequences, 42% of them singletons; the top ten hold roughly 7.7%. Ten milliliters of peripheral blood were drawn from each donor into EDTA-treated tubes. The extraction recovered at least 5.5 micrograms of total RNA per sample. Sequenced input: blood. The clonotype originates from a woman aged 18-29 years in good health.

The CDR3 bases are TGTGCCAGCAGCGGTCCCGAGCGCTTGGACACTGAAGCTTTCTTT. This sequence encodes CASSGPERLDTEAFF. This chain links TRBV9 with TRBJ1-1; D unclear. Germline V gene sequence: CDR1 SGDLS, CDR2 YYNGEE. Between the trimmed V and J ends, which lost 3 bases and 3 bases, there was a span of 15 bases. The CDR3 loop spans 15 amino acids.